The clone carrying this T cell receptor beta chain occurred once. Its antigen is not known. J gave up 4 bases and V 1 base, and 8 bases lay outside the gene matches. The CDR3 runs 17 residues. CDR1 and CDR2 (germline): MGHRA, YSYEKL. The sample is drawn from a study of T cell responses to AZD1222 COVID-19 vaccine. Looking at the study overall: Pooled in the analysis were second doses at about 4 or about 12 weeks.

General observations from the study: The donor group comprised mostly white British people and more females; the analysis possibly underestimated clonal diversity. Only a handful of AZD1222 recipients were seropositive at baseline. Within unmutated variant regions lay the reported targets of nearly half of spike-specific TCRs.

The repertoire was sequenced with immunoSEQ multiplex PCR; TCRdb's copy has only in-frame clones and lacks some. The sample holds 150,000 to 200,000 clones, around 93% seen once. The rearrangement uses TRBV4-1 and TRBJ1-5; 9 bases agree with TRBD1. Sequencing was performed on peripheral blood, taken on day 0 of AZD1222 vaccination. The receptor comes from an adult in good health. The CDR3 DNA follows: TGCGCCAGCAGCCAAGGCGGCGGGACAGGGACAAATCAGCCCCAGCATTTT. It translates to CASSQGGGTGTNQPQHF.